This note documents a single TCR beta chain sequence. What it binds is unknown. This sample stems from a study of beta chain features in type 1 diabetes. Overall study context: The patient and healthy donor groups were comparable for age, gender and cell yields.

Notes on the study in general: Across all four CD4+ subsets, people with type 1 diabetes showed modestly shorter TCRB CDR3s. Patients with type 1 diabetes carried fewer insertions and had more deletions at their VDJ junctions.

Stem cell-like memory, regulatory, central memory and naive CD4+ cells were sorted via CD45RO/CCR7/CD25/CD127/CD95/CD27. The study reverse transcribed the entire isolated RNA, so it sequenced expressed TCRB transcripts. Reads from naive, central memory and regulatory T cell samples averaged around 3.5 million. Here immunoSEQ multiplex PCR was the method, and the copy in TCRdb shows in-frame clones only, minus some. The sample lists 300,000 or so clones; approximately 10% were seen once. The sample taken for sequencing was central memory CD4+ T cells from blood. This sequence was found in a man between 25 and 39 years old with type 1 diabetes.

The CDR3 nucleotides are TGTGCCAGCAGCTTCGGTCTAGCGGGGCGATCTGGGGCCAACGTCCTGACTTTC. Its protein is CASSFGLAGRSGANVLTF. V gene TRBV5-4 combines with J gene TRBJ2-6, with 9 bases identical to TRBD2. J was trimmed by 1 base and V by 2 bases; bases with no gene match: 7. The V gene's germline CDR1 is SGHNT and CDR2 YYREEE (reference sequence). The CDR3 is 18 amino acids.